Shown below are 21 T cell receptor beta chains from a single sample sequenced in a study of T-cell memory formation after mild COVID-19. From the 5' RACE reads, TCRdb called clonotypes with MiXCR, one entry per CDR3 protein. The sample lists roughly 150,000 distinct CDR3 sequences, more than 13% occurring once. Sequenced material: PBMCs or a T cell subset sorted from them (not recorded which). Receptors were obtained from an adult woman who had mild COVID-19 (a few samples of this study predate the infection). Cell type and time point are not known.

This clonotype was counted between two and nine times. The CDR3 bases are TGTGCCAGCAGGCCCCCGGGGGGGGATCGCACAGATACGCAGTATTTT. It specifies CASRPPGGDRTDTQYF. The J gene is TRBJ2-3, the V gene TRBV2; 8 bases map to TRBD2. Germline values: CDR1 SNHLY, CDR2 FYNNEI. CDR3 length: 16 residues. Trimming removed 6 bases from V and 1 base from J; junction bases left unmatched: 9.

CDR3 sequence: CASSQDWGTTFGEQFF. CDR3 sequence (DNA): TGTGCCAGCAGCCAAGATTGGGGGACTACCTTCGGTGAGCAGTTCTTC. The rearrangement links TRBV4-2 to TRBJ2-1; 7 bases line up with TRBD2. V trimming: 0 bases; J trimming: 9 bases; junction bases outside the gene matches: 11. The germline gives CDR1 LGHNA, CDR2 YNFKEQ. This CDR3 is 16 amino acids long.

The J gene is TRBJ2-1, the V gene TRBV29-1; 11 bases fit TRBD2. Germline V CDR1 and CDR2: SQVTM, ANQGSEA. The CDR3 runs to 15 residues. V shed 5 bases and J 2 bases; nucleotides not matched to a gene: 5. CDR3 sequence (DNA): TGCAGCGTTATGGGACTAGCGGTAGCCTACAATGAGCAGTTCTTC. Residues: CSVMGLAVAYNEQFF.

This clonotype has ten or more counts. V is TRBV5-1 and J is TRBJ1-1; D is unresolved. Germline values: CDR1 SGHRS, CDR2 YFSETQ. V was pared by 0 bases and J by 5 bases, with 14 bases between. The CDR3 length is 15 residues. The CDR3 loop reads CASSLGMGVGTEAFF. In nucleotides, the CDR3 is TGCGCCAGCAGCTTGGGTATGGGAGTCGGGACTGAAGCTTTCTTT.

This sequence joins TRBV19 and TRBJ2-1; TRBD2 aligns across 9 bases. Trimming at V came to 3 bases and at J to 6 bases, leaving 3 bases not matched to a gene. Germline CDR1 LNHDA, CDR2 SQIVND (reference sequence). The CDR3 extends over 14 amino acids. CDR3 nucleotides: TGTGCCAGTAGTATCGGAGCGGGGGGCAATGAGCAGTTCTTC. Its protein product is CASSIGAGGNEQFF.

This clonotype was counted between two and nine times. The chain is built from TRBV5-1 and TRBJ2-7, with TRBD2 identical over 9 bases. J lost 5 bases, V lost 0 bases, and 9 bases had no gene match. The CDR3 is made up of 16 amino acids. Germline CDR1 SGHRS, CDR2 YFSETQ. CDR3 bases: TGCGCCAGCAGCTTGGCTGGGCGGGGGGGCCTGGACGAGCAGTACTTC. This sequence encodes CASSLAGRGGLDEQYF.

V gene TRBV15 combines with J gene TRBJ2-5, with D uncertain. CDR3 size: 13 residues. V was clipped by 0 bases and J by 4 bases, with 6 bases between them. Germline CDR1 and CDR2: LNHNV and YYDKDF (reference sequence). CDR3 nucleotide sequence: TGTGCCACCAGCAGAGATCGGTCAGAGACCCAGTACTTC. Translated, it gives CATSRDRSETQYF.

This sequence joins TRBV20-1 and TRBJ2-1; possibly TRBD2 for D (5 bases). CDR1 DFQATT and CDR2 SNEGSKA come from the germline V gene (reference sequence). The V gene lost 0 bases and the J gene lost 7 bases, with 25 bases spanning the gap. The CDR3 spans 18 residues. The CDR3 loop is CSARDLPPVFGKANEQFF. DNA of the CDR3: TGCAGTGCTAGAGATCTCCCCCCCGTGTTCGGGAAAGCGAATGAGCAGTTCTTC.

There are a few counts of this clonotype. V usage is TRBV25-1 and J usage is TRBJ1-1, with D possibly TRBD1 on 5 matching bases. Germline V gene data show CDR1 as MGHDK and CDR2 as SYGVNS. This CDR3 region has 14 residues. V was shortened by 4 bases and J by 5 bases, with 14 bases between the two germline ends. The CDR3 loop reads CASSAREFETEAFF. The DNA of the CDR3 is TGTGCCAGCAGTGCCAGGGAATTTGAAACTGAAGCTTTCTTT.

This chain uses TRBV20-1 with TRBJ2-7; D remains ambiguous. The CDR3 consists of 13 residues. Trimming left V 2 bases short and J 4 bases short, with 12 bases between. Germline V gives CDR1 DFQATT, CDR2 SNEGSKA (reference sequence). The CDR3 sequence: CSARSLDGYEQYF. CDR3 coding DNA: TGCAGTGCTAGAAGTCTAGATGGATACGAGCAGTACTTC.

CDR3 loop: CASSERRGLNTEAFF. The CDR3 DNA reads as TGTGCCAGCAGCGAAAGGAGGGGGCTGAACACTGAAGCTTTCTTT. V and J are TRBV7-9 and TRBJ1-1, with 7 bases lining up with TRBD1. CDR3 length: 15 residues. The junction had 6 bases not matched to a gene; V was cut back by 5 bases and J by 0 bases. The V gene's germline CDR1 is SEHNR and CDR2 FQNEAQ (reference sequence).

The genes are TRBV5-1 and TRBJ1-1; tentative D call: TRBD1 (6 bases). The CDR3 totals 16 residues. Deletions cut 6 bases from V and 0 bases from J, with 18 bases between. Per germline, CDR1 SGHRS and CDR2 YFSETQ. The CDR3 DNA reads TGCGCCAGCACTCTGCCAGGAGGGGGGATGAACACTGAAGCTTTCTTT. Its protein is CASTLPGGGMNTEAFF.

This clonotype has only a few counts. The chain carries TRBV12-3 or TRBV12-4 and TRBJ2-3, with D perhaps matching TRBD1 (6 bases). V was cut by 6 bases and J by 4 bases, with 14 bases left in between. This CDR3 region has 14 residues. The CDR3 DNA reads TGTGCCAGCAGGAAGGGACAAAACTCAGATACGCAGTATTTT. Protein product: CASRKGQNSDTQYF.

This clonotype came up a few times. This chain links TRBV9 with TRBJ2-1; D gene uncertain. Trimming removed 4 bases at V and 0 bases at J, with 8 bases between. Germline V gives CDR1 SGDLS, CDR2 YYNGEE. There are 14 residues in the CDR3. For the CDR3, the DNA is TGTGCCAGCAGCCCCCGAGGCTCCTACAATGAGCAGTTCTTC. It encodes CASSPRGSYNEQFF.

The J gene is TRBJ2-7, the V gene TRBV2; 8 nucleotides match TRBD1. With V trimmed by 3 bases and J by 7 bases, 8 bases remained unmatched. CDR1 and CDR2 from the germline V gene are SNHLY and FYNNEI. This CDR3 is built from 14 residues. CDR3 residues: CASSDRTGYGEQYF. In DNA, the CDR3 is TGTGCCAGCAGTGATAGGACAGGGTATGGAGAGCAGTACTTC.

This clonotype turned up a few times. DNA of the CDR3: TGCGCCAGCAGCCAAGGGGGACCTAGCGGGGGGCTCCACCAGTACTTC. This translates into CASSQGGPSGGLHQYF. The chain couples TRBV4-1 to TRBJ2-4; 11 bases align to TRBD2. The germline gives CDR1 MGHRA, CDR2 YSYEKL. The length of the CDR3 is 16 residues. V gave up 1 base and J gave up 13 bases; unmatched junction bases: 12.

This clonotype was detected a few times. The chain couples TRBV29-1 to TRBJ2-1; TRBD2 aligns across 10 bases. CDR3 length: 16 residues. CDR1 is SQVTM and CDR2 is ANQGSEA in the germline V gene. J lost 4 bases, V lost 5 bases, and 11 bases had no gene match. CDR3 protein: CSVPRLAGVKYNEQFF. CDR3 in DNA: TGCAGCGTTCCTAGACTAGCGGGCGTTAAATACAATGAGCAGTTCTTC.

This clonotype was detected many times. The rearrangement joins TRBV5-1 to TRBJ1-1, with D hard to call. The germline V gene encodes CDR1 SGHRS and CDR2 YFSETQ. This CDR3 contains 13 residues. Deletions cut 0 bases from V and 6 bases from J, with 9 bases between. For the CDR3, the DNA is TGCGCCAGCAGCTTGGTACGGGGTTCTGAAGCTTTCTTT. Amino acid sequence: CASSLVRGSEAFF. Variable domain in full (rest from reference TRBV5-1 and TRBJ1-1): KAGVTQTPRYLIKTRGQQVTLSCSPISGHRSVSWYQQTPGQGLQFLFEYFSETQRNKGNFPGRFSGRQFSNSRSEMNVSTLELGDSALYLCASSLVRGSEAFFGQGTRLTVV.

As regards this clonotype: A much bigger clone sits one base away, suggesting this may be a read error. J is TRBJ2-7 and V is TRBV5-1; no clear D. The CDR3 is 11 amino acids. From germline, CDR1 is SGHRS and CDR2 YFSETQ. Trimming took off 3 bases at V and 5 bases at J, with 6 bases between the two ends. The CDR3 region has the DNA TGCGCCAGCAGCTCTTCCCACGAGCAGTACTTC. Encoded protein: CASSSSHEQYF.

V gene TRBV7-9 combines with J gene TRBJ1-5; no clear D. Germline CDR1 is SEHNR and CDR2 is FQNEAQ (reference sequence). The CDR3 sequence is 13 residues long. V shed 7 bases and J shed 4 bases, with 11 bases lying between them. The CDR3 protein is CASTYTGNQPQHF. The CDR3 DNA sequence: TGTGCCAGCACCTACACGGGTAATCAGCCCCAGCATTTT.

CDR3 loop: CASSQDSGSPPADDTQYF. The CDR3, as DNA: TGTGCCAGCAGCCAAGATAGCGGCAGCCCCCCGGCCGATGATACGCAGTATTTT. The chain couples TRBV14 to TRBJ2-3; perhaps TRBD2 as D (6 bases). CDR1 and CDR2 from the germline V gene are SGHDN and FVKESK. The CDR3 runs to 18 residues. V lost 0 bases and J 6 bases, leaving 22 bases between the germline ends.